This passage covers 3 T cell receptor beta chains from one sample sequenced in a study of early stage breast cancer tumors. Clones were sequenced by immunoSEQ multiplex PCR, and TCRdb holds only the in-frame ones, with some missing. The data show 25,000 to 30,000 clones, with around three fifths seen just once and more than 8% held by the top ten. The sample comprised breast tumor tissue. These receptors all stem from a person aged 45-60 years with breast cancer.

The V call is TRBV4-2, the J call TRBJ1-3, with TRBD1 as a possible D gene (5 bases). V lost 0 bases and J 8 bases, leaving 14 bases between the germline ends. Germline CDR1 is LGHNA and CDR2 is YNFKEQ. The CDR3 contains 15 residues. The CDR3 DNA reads TGTGCCAGCAGCCAAGATCAGGGAGGCGGAGACACCATATATTTT. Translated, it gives CASSQDQGGGDTIYF.

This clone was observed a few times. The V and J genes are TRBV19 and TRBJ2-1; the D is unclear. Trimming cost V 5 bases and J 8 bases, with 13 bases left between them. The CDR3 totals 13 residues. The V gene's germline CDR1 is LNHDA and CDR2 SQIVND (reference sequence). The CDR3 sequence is CASSPMDYDEQFF. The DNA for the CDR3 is TGTGCCAGTAGTCCCATGGATTACGATGAGCAGTTCTTC.

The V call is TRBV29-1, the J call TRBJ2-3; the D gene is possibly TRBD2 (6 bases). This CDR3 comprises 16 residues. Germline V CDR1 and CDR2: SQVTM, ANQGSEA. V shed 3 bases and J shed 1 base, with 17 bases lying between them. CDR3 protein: CSVDGGRVSGTDTQYF. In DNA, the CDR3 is TGCAGCGTTGATGGAGGGCGGGTTTCGGGCACAGATACGCAGTATTTT.